These 5 T cell receptor beta chains were all obtained from the same sample, sequenced in a study of read filtering for tumor transcriptome and immune sequencing. Molecular barcoded adaptors covering alpha/delta and beta/gamma chains were used on 400 ng RNA. TCRdb passed the reads through MiXCR, listing each CDR3 protein once. This table holds around 130,000 distinct CDR3 sequences, 13% found once. Sequencing used a population of CD138-negative cells sorted from bone marrow. These TCRs come from a donor aged 40 or over with multiple myeloma.

This clonotype was observed at least ten times. V usage is TRBV7-7 and J usage is TRBJ2-7; 10 positions agree with TRBD1. V trimming: 3 bases; J trimming: 3 bases; junction bases outside the gene matches: 5. Germline loops: CDR1 SSHAT, CDR2 FNYEAQ (reference sequence). The CDR3 extends over 15 amino acids. CDR3 DNA: TGTGCCAGCAGCTTGGGCCGGGACAGGGGCTACGAGCAGTACTTC. Encoded protein: CASSLGRDRGYEQYF.

This clonotype has ten or more counts. The V and J genes are TRBV6-5 and TRBJ1-4; TRBD1 matches at 10 bases. The CDR3 consists of 15 residues. V shed 5 bases and J 8 bases; nucleotides not matched to a gene: 8. Germline V gene sequence: CDR1 MNHEY, CDR2 SVGAGI. The DNA for the CDR3 is TGTGCCAGCAGTAGGAGACAGGGGGCCGGGGAAAAACTGTTTTTT. Its protein product is CASSRRQGAGEKLFF.

This clonotype was counted at least ten times. The chain recombines TRBV27 with TRBJ2-7; TRBD2 matches 9 bases. This CDR3 has 14 residues. V lost 2 bases and J lost 5; bases outside the gene matches: 4. Germline loops: CDR1 MNHEY, CDR2 SMNVEV (reference sequence). The CDR3 here is CASSLGGRAHEQYF. The CDR3 DNA follows: TGTGCCAGCAGTTTAGGCGGGAGGGCCCACGAGCAGTACTTC.

In regard to this clonotype: Given a much more abundant clone one base away, this may be a read error. The rearrangement links TRBV20-1 to TRBJ1-5, with D uncertain. From germline, CDR1 is DFQATT and CDR2 SNEGSKA (reference sequence). This CDR3 is 12 amino acids long. The CDR3 loop reads CSARRSNQLQHF. DNA for the CDR3: TGCAGTGCTAGACGCAGCAATCAGCTCCAGCATTTT.

This clonotype was seen repeatedly, ten times or more. CDR3 DNA: TGTGCCAGCAGTTCGCCGGGATTCTCCTACGAGCAGTACTTC. Protein sequence: CASSSPGFSYEQYF. The chain joins TRBV12-3 or TRBV12-4 to TRBJ2-7; D possibly corresponds to TRBD2 (5 bases). The V end was cut by 4 bases, the J end by 0 bases, with 10 bases between. CDR3 length: 14 amino acids.